The source of this TCR beta chain is a study of regulatory dendritic cells for organ transplantation. Whole-study findings and limits: Naive T cells showed high diversity, memory cells less, memory CD8+ least. Between individuals, the alloreactive memory CD8+ T cell pool differed considerably. Memory CD8+ clonal expansion seemed more limited with regulatory than mature dendritic cells.

Points on this clone: Its antigen is not known.

Allogeneic regulatory or mature dendritic cells were co-cultured for about 5 days with CFSE-labeled sorted T cells at 1:10. The assay was immunoSEQ multiplex PCR, and TCRdb's table has in-frame clones only and misses some. The sample has roughly 11,000 clones, roughly 90% seen once; the top ten hold roughly 0.41%. The CDR3 loop spans 16 amino acids. The chain uses TRBV21-1 and TRBJ1-4; the table's D gene call, TRBD1, was not cross checked with the DNA. TRBV21-1 is described as a pseudogene. Sequencing was done on a sample of naive CD8+ T cells from blood cultured with dendritic cells. As for subset: CD45RA+ naive T cells. The clonotype comes from a human donor in good health. Here the CDR3 reads CASSKDRDRPDEKLFF. The CDR3 DNA reads TGTGCCAGCAGCAAAGATCGGGACAGGCCGGATGAAAAACTGTTTTTT.